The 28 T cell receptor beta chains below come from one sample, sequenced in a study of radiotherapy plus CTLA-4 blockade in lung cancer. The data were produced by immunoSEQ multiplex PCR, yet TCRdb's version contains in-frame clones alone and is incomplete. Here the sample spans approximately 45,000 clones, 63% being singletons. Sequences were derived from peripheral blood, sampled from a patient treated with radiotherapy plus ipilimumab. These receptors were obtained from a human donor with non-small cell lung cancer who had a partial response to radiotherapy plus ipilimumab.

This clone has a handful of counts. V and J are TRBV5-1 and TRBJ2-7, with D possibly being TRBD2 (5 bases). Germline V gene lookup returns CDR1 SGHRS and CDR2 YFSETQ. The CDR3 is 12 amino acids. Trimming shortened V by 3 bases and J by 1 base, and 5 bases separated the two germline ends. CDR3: CASSSGSYEQYF. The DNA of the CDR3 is TGCGCCAGCAGCTCGGGGTCCTACGAGCAGTACTTC.

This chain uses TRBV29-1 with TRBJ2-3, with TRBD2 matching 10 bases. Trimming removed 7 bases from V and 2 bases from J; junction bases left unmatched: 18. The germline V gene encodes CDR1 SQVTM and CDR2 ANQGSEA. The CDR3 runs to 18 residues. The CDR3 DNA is TGCAGCGCCGTCAACGTGCTTGAGCGGGGGGGATTCACAGATACGCAGTATTTT. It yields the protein CSAVNVLERGGFTDTQYF.

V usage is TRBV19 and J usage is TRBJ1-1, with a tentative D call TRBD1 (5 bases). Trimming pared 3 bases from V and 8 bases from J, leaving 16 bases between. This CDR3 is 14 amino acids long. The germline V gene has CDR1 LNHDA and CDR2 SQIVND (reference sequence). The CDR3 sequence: CASSIGGGIGEAFF. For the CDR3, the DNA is TGTGCCAGTAGTATCGGGGGGGGGATCGGAGAAGCTTTCTTT.

CDR3 coding DNA: TGTGCCAGCACCGCAGCACAGGGAACACAGCCCCAGCATTTT. Translation gives CASTAAQGTQPQHF. V gene TRBV6-5 combines with J gene TRBJ1-5; tentatively, D is TRBD1 (6 bases). The V gene lost 7 bases and the J gene lost 7 bases, with 17 bases spanning the gap. CDR3 length equals 14 residues. The germline CDR1 and CDR2 sequences are MNHEY and SVGAGI.

In DNA, the CDR3 is TGTGCCAGTAGAAGCAGGGGGGCCTATGGCTACACCTTC. It translates to CASRSRGAYGYTF. The chain combines TRBV19 with TRBJ1-2; 7 positions match TRBD1. CDR3 length equals 13 residues. Germline lookup yields CDR1 LNHDA and CDR2 SQIVND (reference sequence). V trimming: 6 bases; J trimming: 4 bases; junction bases outside the gene matches: 5.

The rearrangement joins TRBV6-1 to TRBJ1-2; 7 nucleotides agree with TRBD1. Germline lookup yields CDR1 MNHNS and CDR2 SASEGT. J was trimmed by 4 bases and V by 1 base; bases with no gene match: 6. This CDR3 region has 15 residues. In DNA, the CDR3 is TGTGCCAGCAGTGAAGAGGCGGGACAGCCCTATGGCTACACCTTC. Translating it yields CASSEEAGQPYGYTF.

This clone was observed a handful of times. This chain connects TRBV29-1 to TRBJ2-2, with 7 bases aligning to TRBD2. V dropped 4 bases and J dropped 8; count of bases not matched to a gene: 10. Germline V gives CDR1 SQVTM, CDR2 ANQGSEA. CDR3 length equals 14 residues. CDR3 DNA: TGCAGCGTTGGGGTGGCGGGAGTGTCGGGGGAGCTGTTTTTT. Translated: CSVGVAGVSGELFF.

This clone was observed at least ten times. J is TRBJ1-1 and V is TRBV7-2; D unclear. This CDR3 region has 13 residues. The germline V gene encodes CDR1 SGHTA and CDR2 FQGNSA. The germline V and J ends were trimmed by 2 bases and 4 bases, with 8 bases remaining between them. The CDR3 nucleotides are TGTGCCAGCAGCTTAAGTAGTGGCACTGAAGCTTTCTTT. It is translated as CASSLSSGTEAFF.

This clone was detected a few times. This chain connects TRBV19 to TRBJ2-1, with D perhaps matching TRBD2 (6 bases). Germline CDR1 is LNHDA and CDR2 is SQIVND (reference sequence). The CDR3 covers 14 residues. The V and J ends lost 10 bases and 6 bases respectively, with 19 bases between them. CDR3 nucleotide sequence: TGTGCCACTAAGCGGGCTCTTTCTAGCAATGAGCAGTTCTTC. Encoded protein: CATKRALSSNEQFF. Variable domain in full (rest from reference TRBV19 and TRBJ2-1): DGGITQSPKYLFRKEGQNVTLSCEQNLNHDAMYWYRQDPGQGLRLIYYSQIVNDFQKGDIAEGYSVSREKKESFPLTVTSAQKNPTAFYLCATKRALSSNEQFFGPGTRLTVL.

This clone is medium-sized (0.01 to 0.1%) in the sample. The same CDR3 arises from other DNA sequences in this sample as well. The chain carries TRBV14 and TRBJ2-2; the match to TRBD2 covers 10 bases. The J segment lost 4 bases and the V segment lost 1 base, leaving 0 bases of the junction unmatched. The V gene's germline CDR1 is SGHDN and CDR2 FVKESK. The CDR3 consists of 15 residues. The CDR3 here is CASSQASGGTGELFF. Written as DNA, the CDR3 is TGTGCCAGCAGCCAAGCTAGCGGGGGCACCGGGGAGCTGTTTTTT.

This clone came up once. As DNA, the CDR3 is TGTGCCAGCAGCCAAGATAGGTCAGCGGGAGATTGGGCAGATACGCAGTATTTT. It specifies CASSQDRSAGDWADTQYF. This chain links TRBV4-2 with TRBJ2-3; 8 bases map to TRBD2. Trimming at V came to 0 bases and at J to 4 bases, leaving 12 bases not matched to a gene. CDR1 LGHNA and CDR2 YNFKEQ come from the germline V gene. The CDR3 contains 18 residues.

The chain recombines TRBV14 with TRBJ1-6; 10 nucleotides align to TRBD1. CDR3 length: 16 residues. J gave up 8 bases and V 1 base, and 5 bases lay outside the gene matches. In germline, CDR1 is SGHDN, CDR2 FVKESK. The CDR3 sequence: CASSQGTGGGYSPLHF. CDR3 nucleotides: TGTGCCAGCAGCCAAGGGACAGGGGGTGGATATTCACCCCTCCACTTT.

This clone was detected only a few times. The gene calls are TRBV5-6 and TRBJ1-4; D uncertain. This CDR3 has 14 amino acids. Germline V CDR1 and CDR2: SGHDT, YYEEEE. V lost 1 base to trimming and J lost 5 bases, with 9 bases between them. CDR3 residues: CASSLWSGNEKLFF. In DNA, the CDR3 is TGTGCCAGCAGCTTGTGGAGCGGGAATGAAAAACTGTTTTTT.

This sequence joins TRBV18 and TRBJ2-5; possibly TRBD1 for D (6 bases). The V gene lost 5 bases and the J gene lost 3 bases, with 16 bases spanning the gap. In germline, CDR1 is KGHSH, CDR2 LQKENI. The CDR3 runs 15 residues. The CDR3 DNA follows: TGTGCCAGCTCATATTTCGGACAGAATGAAGAGACCCAGTACTTC. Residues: CASSYFGQNEETQYF.

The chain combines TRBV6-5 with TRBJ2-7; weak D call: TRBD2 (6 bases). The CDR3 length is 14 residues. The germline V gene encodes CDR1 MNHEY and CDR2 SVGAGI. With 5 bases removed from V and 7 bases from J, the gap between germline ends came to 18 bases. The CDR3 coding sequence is TGTGCCAGCAGTACCGGGACTCACTTTGGGGAGCAGTACTTC. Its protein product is CASSTGTHFGEQYF.

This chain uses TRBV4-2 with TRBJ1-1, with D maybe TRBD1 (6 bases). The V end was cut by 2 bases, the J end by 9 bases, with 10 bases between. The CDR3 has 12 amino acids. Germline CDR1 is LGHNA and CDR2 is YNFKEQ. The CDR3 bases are TGTGCCAGCAGCCAACCCGACAGGCAAGCTTTCTTT. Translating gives CASSQPDRQAFF.

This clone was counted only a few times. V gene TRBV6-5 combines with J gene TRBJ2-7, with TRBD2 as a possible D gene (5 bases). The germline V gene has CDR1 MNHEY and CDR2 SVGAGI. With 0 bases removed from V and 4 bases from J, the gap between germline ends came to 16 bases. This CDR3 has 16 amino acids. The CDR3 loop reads CASSYSGQDFSYEQYF. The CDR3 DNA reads TGTGCCAGCAGTTACTCAGGTCAGGACTTTTCTTACGAGCAGTACTTC.

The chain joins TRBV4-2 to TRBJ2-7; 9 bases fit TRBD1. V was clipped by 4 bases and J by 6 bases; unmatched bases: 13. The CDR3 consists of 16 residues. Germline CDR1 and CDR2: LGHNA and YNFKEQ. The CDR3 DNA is TGTGCCAGCAGCCCAAGCCCGGGACAGGGTCACGGCGAGCAGTACTTC. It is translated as CASSPSPGQGHGEQYF.

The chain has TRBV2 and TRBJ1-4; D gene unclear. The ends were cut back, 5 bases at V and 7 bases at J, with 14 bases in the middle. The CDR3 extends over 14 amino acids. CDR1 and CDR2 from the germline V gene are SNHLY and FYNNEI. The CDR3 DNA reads TGTGCCAGCAGTAACCCGGGAGGCCCTGAAAAACTGTTTTTT. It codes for CASSNPGGPEKLFF.

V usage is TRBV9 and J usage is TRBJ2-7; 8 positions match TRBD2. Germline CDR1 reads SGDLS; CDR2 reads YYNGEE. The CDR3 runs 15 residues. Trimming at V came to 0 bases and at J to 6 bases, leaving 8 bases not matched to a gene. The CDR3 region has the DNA TGTGCCAGCAGCGTAGGGAGTTCTGCGGGGGGCGAGCAGTACTTC. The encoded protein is CASSVGSSAGGEQYF.

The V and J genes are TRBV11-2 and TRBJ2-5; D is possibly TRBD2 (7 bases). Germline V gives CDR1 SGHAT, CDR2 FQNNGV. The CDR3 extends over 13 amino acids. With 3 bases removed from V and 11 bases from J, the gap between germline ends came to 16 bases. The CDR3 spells CASSFGQGREQYF. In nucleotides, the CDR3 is TGTGCCAGCAGCTTCGGGCAGGGGAGGGAGCAGTACTTC.

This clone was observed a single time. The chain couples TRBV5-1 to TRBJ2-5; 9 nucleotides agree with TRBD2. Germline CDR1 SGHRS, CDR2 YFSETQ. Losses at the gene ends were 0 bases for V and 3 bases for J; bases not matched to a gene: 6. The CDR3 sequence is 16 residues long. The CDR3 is CASSLGASGVKETQYF. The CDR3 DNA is TGCGCCAGCAGCTTGGGGGCTAGCGGGGTGAAAGAGACCCAGTACTTC.

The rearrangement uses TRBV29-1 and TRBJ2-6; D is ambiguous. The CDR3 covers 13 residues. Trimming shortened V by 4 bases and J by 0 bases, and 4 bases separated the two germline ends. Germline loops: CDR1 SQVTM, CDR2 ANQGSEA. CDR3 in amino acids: CSVAYSGANVLTF. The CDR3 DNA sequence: TGCAGCGTTGCCTACTCTGGGGCCAACGTCCTGACTTTC.

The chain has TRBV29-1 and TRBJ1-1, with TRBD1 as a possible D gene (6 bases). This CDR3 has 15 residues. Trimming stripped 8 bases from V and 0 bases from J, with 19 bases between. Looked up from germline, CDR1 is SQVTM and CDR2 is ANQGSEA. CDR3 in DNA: TGCAGCCCTGCCAACGACAGGATCATGAACACTGAAGCTTTCTTT. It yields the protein CSPANDRIMNTEAFF.

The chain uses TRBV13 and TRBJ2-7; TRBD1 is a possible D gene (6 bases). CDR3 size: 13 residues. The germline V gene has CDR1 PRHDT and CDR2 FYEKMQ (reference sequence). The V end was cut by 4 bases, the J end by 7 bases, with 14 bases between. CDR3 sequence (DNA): TGTGCCAGCAGCTCCGGGACACTTTCTGAGCAGTACTTC. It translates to CASSSGTLSEQYF.

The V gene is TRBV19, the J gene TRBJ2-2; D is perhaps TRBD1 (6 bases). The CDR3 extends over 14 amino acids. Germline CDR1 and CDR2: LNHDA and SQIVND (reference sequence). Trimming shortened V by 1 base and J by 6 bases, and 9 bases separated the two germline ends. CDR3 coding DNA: TGTGCCAGTAGTATAGCCAAGGGGGCCGGGGAGCTGTTTTTT. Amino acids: CASSIAKGAGELFF.

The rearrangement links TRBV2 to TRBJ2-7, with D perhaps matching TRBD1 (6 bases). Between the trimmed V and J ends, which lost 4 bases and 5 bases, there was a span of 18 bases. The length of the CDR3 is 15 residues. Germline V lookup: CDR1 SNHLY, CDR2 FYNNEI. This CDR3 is CASSGGLDSRDEQYF. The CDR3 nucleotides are TGTGCCAGCAGTGGCGGATTGGACAGCAGGGACGAGCAGTACTTC.

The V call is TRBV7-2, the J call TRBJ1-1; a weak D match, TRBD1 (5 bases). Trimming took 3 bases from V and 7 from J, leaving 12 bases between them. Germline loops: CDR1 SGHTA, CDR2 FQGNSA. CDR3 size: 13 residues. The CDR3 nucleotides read TGTGCCAGCAGCTTCGGGGGACCCAATGAAGCTTTCTTT. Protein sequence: CASSFGGPNEAFF.